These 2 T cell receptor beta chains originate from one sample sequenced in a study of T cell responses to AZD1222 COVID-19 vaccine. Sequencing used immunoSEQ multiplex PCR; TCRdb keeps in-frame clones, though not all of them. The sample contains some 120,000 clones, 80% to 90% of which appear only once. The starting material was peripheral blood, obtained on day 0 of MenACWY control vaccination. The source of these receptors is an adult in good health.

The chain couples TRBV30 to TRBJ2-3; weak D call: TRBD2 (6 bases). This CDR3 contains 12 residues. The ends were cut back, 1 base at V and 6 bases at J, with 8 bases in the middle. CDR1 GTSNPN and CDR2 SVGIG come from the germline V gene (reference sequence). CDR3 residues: CAWSERGDTQYF. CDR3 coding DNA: TGTGCCTGGAGTGAACGGGGGGATACGCAGTATTTT.

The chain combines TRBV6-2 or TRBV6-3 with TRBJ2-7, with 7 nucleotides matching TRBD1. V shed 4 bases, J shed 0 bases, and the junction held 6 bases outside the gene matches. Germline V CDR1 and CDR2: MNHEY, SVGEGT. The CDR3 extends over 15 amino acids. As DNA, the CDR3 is TGTGCCAGCAGTTCACCCTCAGGGGGCTCCTACGAGCAGTACTTC. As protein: CASSSPSGGSYEQYF.